This T cell receptor (beta chain) was sequenced for a study of blood T cell repertoires in COVID-19. Study-wide background: From T cells, B-cell-depleted T cells, or PBMCs came the material, which was cDNA or gDNA.

Assay used: immunoSEQ multiplex PCR; TCRdb lists only in-frame clones, some missing. The top ten clones hold 3.5% to 4.5% of a sample with about 140,000 clones, about four fifths of them seen once. The CDR3 loop spans 14 amino acids. Trimming removed 6 bases from V and 5 bases from J; junction bases left unmatched: 7. The germline gives CDR1 LNHDA, CDR2 SQIVND (reference sequence). The TCR was taken from a woman aged 55-70 years with acute or convalescent COVID-19. Sequencing was carried out using peripheral blood. This rearrangement joins TRBV19 to TRBJ1-1, with 9 bases identical to TRBD1. In DNA, the CDR3 is TGTGCCAGTAGGGATAACAGGGGGCGAACTGAAGCTTTCTTT. Translation: CASRDNRGRTEAFF.